The clone carrying this T cell receptor beta chain came up once. Antigen: not known. This specimen belongs to a study of untreated major depressive disorder. V was cut by 1 base and J by 2 bases, with 9 bases left in between. This CDR3 is built from 14 residues. Germline V lookup: CDR1 SGHNT, CDR2 YYREEE (reference sequence). Study-level findings and limits: Depressed patients' CD4+ T cells carried increased TRBV05-01 (Vbeta 5.1) usage versus control CD4+ T cells.

Here immunoSEQ multiplex PCR was the method, and the copy in TCRdb shows in-frame clones only, minus some. The data hold about 20,000 clones, with about 92% observed a single time. Sequences were obtained from CD4+ T cells from PBMCs. The TCR originated in a woman between 40 and 55 years old with major depressive disorder. This chain uses TRBV5-4 with TRBJ1-2; TRBD1 might be the D (5 bases). CDR3 residues: CASSLPGPNYGYTF. DNA for the CDR3: TGTGCCAGCAGCTTGCCAGGGCCGAACTATGGCTACACCTTC.